This T cell receptor (beta chain) was captured in a study of blood T cell repertoires in COVID-19. Background on the study: Samples of COVID-19 (acute and convalescent) were obtained from the United States, Italy and Spain. T cells, B-cell-depleted T cells, or PBMCs supplied cDNA or gDNA.

Germline CDR1 is SGHAT and CDR2 is FQNNGV. The V end was cut by 6 bases, the J end by 4 bases, with 13 bases between. The length of the CDR3 is 14 residues. As processed by the authors: From reference gene primer amplification, estimates of nucleated cell counts were derived. Some clones are missing from TCRdb's copy, which holds only in-frame ones; the method was immunoSEQ multiplex PCR. V and J calls and clone size are those listed in that table; D and trimming were worked out from the DNA. The repertoire consists of roughly 70,000 clones, with roughly 88% occurring once and the leading ten covering 3.5% to 4%. This clone was recorded a few times.

The receptor was derived from a man in his 70s with acute or convalescent COVID-19. Source material: peripheral blood. This chain links TRBV11-2 with TRBJ1-5; D is perhaps TRBD1 (5 bases). The CDR3 DNA reads as TGTGCCAGCAGTCGTCAGGGCCCTAATCAGCCCCAGCATTTT. This translates into CASSRQGPNQPQHF.